This T cell receptor beta chain came from a study of blood T cell repertoires in COVID-19. Study summary: T cells, B-cell-depleted T cells, or PBMCs provided the cDNA or gDNA that served as material.

Original data processing: How many nucleated cells were present was estimated from reference gene primer amplification. TCRdb keeps only in-frame clones here, not all; method: immunoSEQ multiplex PCR. V and J calls and clone size are as listed in that table; D and trimming were resolved from the DNA. The sample gives over 100,000 clones, about 79% of which show up once; roughly 4.3% is in the top ten. This clone appeared a few times. V lost 3 bases to trimming and J lost 5 bases; unmatched junction nucleotides: 1. This CDR3 spans 15 amino acids. Looked up from germline, CDR1 is KGHSH and CDR2 is LQKENI.

Sequenced sample: peripheral blood. The sequence was obtained from a woman aged 80 or older with acute or convalescent COVID-19. V is TRBV18 and J is TRBJ2-3; 14 bases map to TRBD2. DNA of the CDR3: TGTGCCAGCTCACCCGGACTAGCGGGGGGAGATACGCAGTATTTT. Encoded protein: CASSPGLAGGDTQYF.